Following are 32 T cell receptor beta chains from one sample sequenced in a study of blood T cell repertoires in COVID-19. TCRdb's copy holds only in-frame clones and misses some; the assay was immunoSEQ multiplex PCR. The table has 90,000 to 120,000 clones, under 75% seen once. Sequenced sample: peripheral blood. The receptors shown here come from a man of 80 years or more with acute or convalescent COVID-19.

This clone was detected once. The chain uses TRBV2 and TRBJ1-5; no definite D call. Trimming removed 9 bases at V and 0 bases at J, with 9 bases between. Germline V CDR1 and CDR2: SNHLY, FYNNEI. The CDR3 loop spans 13 amino acids. As DNA, the CDR3 is TGTGCCAGGGGGAGGGATAGCAATCAGCCCCAGCATTTT. Residues: CARGRDSNQPQHF.

The V gene is TRBV7-9, the J gene TRBJ1-6; no firm D call. V lost 1 base, J lost 9 bases, and 7 bases lay in between. Germline CDR1 is SEHNR and CDR2 is FQNEAQ (reference sequence). The CDR3 spans 13 residues. The CDR3 spells CASSLDGSSPLHF. The CDR3 region has the DNA TGTGCCAGCAGCTTAGACGGGAGTTCACCCCTCCACTTT.

The chain employs TRBV19 and TRBJ2-3; D is unresolved. This CDR3 contains 15 residues. The V gene lost 3 bases and the J gene lost 0 bases, with 10 bases spanning the gap. Germline CDR1 reads LNHDA; CDR2 reads SQIVND (reference sequence). DNA of the CDR3: TGTGCCAGTAGTATTCGGCGGATTAGCACAGATACGCAGTATTTT. This encodes CASSIRRISTDTQYF.

This clone was detected only once. This chain joins TRBV5-5 and TRBJ1-1; perhaps TRBD1 as D (6 bases). V was trimmed by 4 bases and J by 4 bases, leaving 14 bases between them. Germline V gene sequence: CDR1 SGHKS, CDR2 YYEKEE (reference sequence). The CDR3 consists of 14 residues. CDR3 in amino acids: CASSPLGGATEAFF. CDR3 DNA sequence: TGTGCCAGCAGCCCCCTGGGGGGGGCCACTGAAGCTTTCTTT.

Only one count was recorded for this clone. CDR3 DNA: TGTGCCAGCAGCTCCAGGGGGCGCTCCTACAATGAGCAGTTCTTC. It is translated as CASSSRGRSYNEQFF. This chain links TRBV7-2 with TRBJ2-1, with 8 nucleotides matching TRBD1. CDR3 length equals 15 residues. Trimming took 4 bases from V and 0 from J; bases not matched to a gene: 2. CDR1 is SGHTA and CDR2 is FQGNSA in the germline V gene.

This clone turned up a few times. The chain is built from TRBV7-9 and TRBJ2-7; D is possibly TRBD2 (6 bases). V shed 5 bases and J shed 2 bases, with 13 bases lying between them. From germline, CDR1 is SEHNR and CDR2 FQNEAQ (reference sequence). The length of the CDR3 is 14 residues. This chain's CDR3 is CASSPTGGAYEQYF. CDR3 nucleotide sequence: TGTGCCAGCAGCCCCACAGGCGGGGCCTACGAGCAGTACTTC.

As concerns this clone: Other DNA sequences from this sample encode an identical CDR3 as well. This sequence joins TRBV29-1 and TRBJ1-1, with TRBD1 matching 7 bases. Germline V gene lookup returns CDR1 SQVTM and CDR2 ANQGSEA. This CDR3 contains 11 residues. J was trimmed by 3 bases and V by 7 bases; bases with no gene match: 2. For the CDR3, the DNA is TGCAGCGGGGGGACAGACACTGAAGCTTTCTTT. This codes for CSGGTDTEAFF.

The rearrangement joins TRBV11-2 to TRBJ2-3, with TRBD2 matching 12 bases. After removal of 5 bases from V and 3 bases from J, the junction contained 3 bases not matched to a gene. Germline-derived CDR1 and CDR2 are SGHAT and FQNNGV. The CDR3 is 15 amino acids. The CDR3 nucleotides are TGTGCCAGCAGCCCCGGGACTAGCGGGACAGATACGCAGTATTTT. It codes for CASSPGTSGTDTQYF.

The J gene is TRBJ1-5, the V gene TRBV24-1; 8 bases agree with TRBD1. The germline gives CDR1 KGHDR, CDR2 SFDVKD. With V trimmed by 4 bases and J by 6 bases, 4 bases remained unmatched. This CDR3 has 14 amino acids. The CDR3 nucleotides are TGTGCCACCAGTGAAGGGACAGGTGGTCAGCCCCAGCATTTT. It codes for CATSEGTGGQPQHF.

The chain combines TRBV19 with TRBJ2-7; weak D call: TRBD1 (6 bases). CDR1 and CDR2 from the germline V gene are LNHDA and SQIVND (reference sequence). With 5 bases removed from V and 6 bases from J, the gap between germline ends came to 14 bases. The length of the CDR3 is 13 residues. CDR3 sequence: CASSQQGRVEQYF. DNA of the CDR3: TGTGCCAGTAGTCAGCAGGGGAGAGTCGAGCAGTACTTC. Full variable domain (outside the CDR3, taken from reference TRBV19 and TRBJ2-7): DGGITQSPKYLFRKEGQNVTLSCEQNLNHDAMYWYRQDPGQGLRLIYYSQIVNDFQKGDIAEGYSVSREKKESFPLTVTSAQKNPTAFYLCASSQQGRVEQYFGPGTRLTVT.

This clone was observed a handful of times. This sequence joins TRBV2 and TRBJ1-2; D is uncertain. Trimming took 4 bases from V and 8 from J, leaving 11 bases between them. The germline gives CDR1 SNHLY, CDR2 FYNNEI. CDR3 length: 12 residues. Here the CDR3 DNA reads TGTGCCAGCAGTGTTTGGAGGACCGGCTACACCTTC. Amino acid sequence: CASSVWRTGYTF.

This chain links TRBV27 with TRBJ1-5; TRBD1 matches at 9 bases. Germline V gives CDR1 MNHEY, CDR2 SMNVEV (reference sequence). The CDR3 runs 17 residues. V lost 4 bases to trimming and J lost 2 bases; unmatched junction nucleotides: 9. The CDR3 reads CASSSSTGGFGNQPQHF. Here the CDR3 DNA reads TGTGCCAGCAGTTCGTCAACAGGGGGCTTTGGCAATCAGCCCCAGCATTTT.

The chain couples TRBV3-1 (or the pseudogene TRBV3-2) to TRBJ1-5; D call uncertain. The germline gives CDR1 LGHDT, CDR2 YNNKEL (reference sequence). The CDR3 has 13 residues. Trimming removed 0 bases from V and 6 bases from J, with 6 bases in between. The CDR3 nucleotides read TGTGCCAGCAGCCAAGATGGGAGTCAGCCCCAGCATTTT. It is translated as CASSQDGSQPQHF.

The chain uses TRBV10-3 and TRBJ2-4; maybe TRBD2 (6 bases). V was shortened by 2 bases and J by 11 bases, with 13 bases between the two germline ends. This CDR3 is 13 amino acids long. The germline gives CDR1 ENHRY, CDR2 SYGVKD. The CDR3 is CAISEGGPGVQYF. The CDR3 DNA follows: TGTGCCATCAGTGAGGGGGGTCCGGGGGTTCAGTACTTC.

The chain employs TRBV18 and TRBJ1-1; D may be TRBD1 (6 bases). CDR3 size: 13 residues. CDR1 is KGHSH and CDR2 is LQKENI in the germline V gene. V lost 3 bases and J 5 bases, leaving 10 bases between the germline ends. Here the CDR3 reads CASSPRGGTEAFF. CDR3 sequence (DNA): TGTGCCAGCTCACCCAGGGGTGGAACTGAAGCTTTCTTT.

This clone came up a few times. This chain connects TRBV21-1 to TRBJ2-2; the listed D gene, TRBD1, was not tested against the DNA. TRBV21-1 is a known pseudogene. This CDR3 has 14 residues. Written as DNA, the CDR3 is TGTGCCAGCAGGAGGGGGACACCCCCCGGGGAGCTGTTTTTT. Translation gives CASRRGTPPGELFF.

This chain uses TRBV25-1 with TRBJ1-4, with D possibly matching TRBD1 (5 bases). The CDR3 is made up of 13 amino acids. Trimming removed 8 bases at V and 6 bases at J, with 13 bases between. Germline CDR1 and CDR2: MGHDK and SYGVNS. CDR3 sequence reads: CASSYAGDEKLFF. The CDR3 region has the DNA TGTGCCAGCTCGTACGCGGGGGATGAAAAACTGTTTTTT.

V usage is TRBV6-5 and J usage is TRBJ2-3, with D perhaps matching TRBD2 (5 bases). V lost 7 bases to trimming and J lost 0 bases, with 8 bases between them. The CDR3 loop spans 13 amino acids. Germline CDR1 is MNHEY and CDR2 is SVGAGI. The CDR3 spells CASTRTSTDTQYF. As DNA, the CDR3 is TGTGCCAGCACCCGGACTAGCACAGATACGCAGTATTTT.

The chain employs TRBV5-6 and TRBJ1-5; a possible D gene is TRBD1 (5 bases). The V gene lost 2 bases and the J gene lost 2 bases, with 14 bases spanning the gap. The CDR3 is 16 residues long. Germline V gene data show CDR1 as SGHDT and CDR2 as YYEEEE. CDR3 sequence reads: CASSLSRAGRNQPQHF. In DNA, the CDR3 is TGTGCCAGCAGCTTAAGCAGGGCGGGGCGCAATCAGCCCCAGCATTTT.

The chain carries TRBV7-9 and TRBJ2-1; weak D call: TRBD2 (5 bases). The CDR3 spans 15 residues. V lost 1 base to trimming and J lost 5 bases, with 12 bases between them. In germline, CDR1 is SEHNR, CDR2 FQNEAQ (reference sequence). Written as DNA, the CDR3 is TGTGCCAGCAGCTTAGATGGGCTCGGGAACAATGAGCAGTTCTTC. Encoded protein: CASSLDGLGNNEQFF.

In its sample, this clone was seen a few times. This chain connects TRBV18 to TRBJ1-2; no reliable D call. CDR3 length equals 14 residues. The germline gives CDR1 KGHSH, CDR2 LQKENI. The ends were cut back, 5 bases at V and 5 bases at J, with 15 bases in the middle. This chain's CDR3 is CASSSKRAEYGYTF. The CDR3 DNA follows: TGTGCCAGCTCATCGAAGCGGGCAGAGTATGGCTACACCTTC.

The rearrangement links TRBV28 to TRBJ1-6; D unclear. Germline lookup yields CDR1 MDHEN and CDR2 SYDVKM. The CDR3 runs 12 residues. With 3 bases removed from V and 14 bases from J, the gap between germline ends came to 11 bases. CDR3 coding DNA: TGTGCCAGCAGTTTTATTTCGGCGGCCCTCCACTTT. Protein sequence: CASSFISAALHF.

V gene TRBV5-1 combines with J gene TRBJ1-1, with 7 bases that match TRBD1. The CDR3 has 15 residues. Germline CDR1 and CDR2: SGHRS and YFSETQ. V was pared by 3 bases and J by 7 bases, with 12 bases of the junction left unmatched. DNA for the CDR3: TGCGCCAGCAGCTCCCCCACAGGGGTCGGAGGTGAAGCTTTCTTT. Translation gives CASSSPTGVGGEAFF.

This clone was recorded once. The chain joins TRBV9 to TRBJ2-2, with TRBD1 identical over 9 bases. J was trimmed by 6 bases and V by 4 bases; bases with no gene match: 7. The CDR3 loop spans 15 amino acids. Germline CDR1 reads SGDLS; CDR2 reads YYNGEE. The CDR3 DNA reads as TGTGCCAGCAGCACCCGGGACAGGGTGGCCGGGGAGCTGTTTTTT. Its protein is CASSTRDRVAGELFF.

V and J are TRBV6-1 and TRBJ1-6; no clear D gene. From germline, CDR1 is MNHNS and CDR2 SASEGT. This CDR3 contains 15 residues. V lost 3 bases and J 0 bases, leaving 6 bases between the germline ends. For the CDR3, the DNA is TGTGCCAGCAGTGAGGAGAGCTCCTATAATTCACCCCTCCACTTT. Protein: CASSEESSYNSPLHF.

The rearrangement links TRBV4-3 to TRBJ1-2; 7 nucleotides line up with TRBD1. Germline V gene lookup returns CDR1 LGHNA and CDR2 YSLEER. With 0 bases clipped from V and 1 base from J, the junction kept 5 bases outside the gene matches. The CDR3 has 16 residues. The CDR3 region is CASSQDLNRGNYGYTF. The CDR3 DNA reads as TGCGCCAGCAGCCAAGATCTTAACAGGGGTAACTATGGCTACACCTTC.

The J gene is TRBJ1-6, the V gene TRBV6-5, with a tentative D call TRBD1 (5 bases). CDR1 MNHEY and CDR2 SVGAGI come from the germline V gene. V was pared by 6 bases and J by 5 bases, with 14 bases between. The CDR3 spans 15 residues. CDR3 region: CASSAKGRNNSPLHF. Here the CDR3 DNA reads TGTGCCAGCAGCGCCAAGGGGCGGAATAATTCACCCCTCCACTTT.

CDR3 in DNA: TGTGCCAGCAGTTATTGGGGCCTCCAAGAGACCCAGTACTTC. It specifies CASSYWGLQETQYF. The chain has TRBV6-2 or TRBV6-3 and TRBJ2-5; D is perhaps TRBD1 (5 bases). This CDR3 contains 14 residues. The germline V gene has CDR1 MNHEY and CDR2 SVGEGT. V was shortened by 3 bases and J by 1 base, with 9 bases between the two germline ends.

The chain couples TRBV28 to TRBJ1-2; 10 bases fit TRBD1. The J segment lost 8 bases and the V segment lost 7 bases, leaving 10 bases of the junction unmatched. The CDR3 is 14 residues long. Germline-derived CDR1 and CDR2 are MDHEN and SYDVKM. The CDR3 bases are TGTGCCAGCACCCGACAGGGGGCTGGCTGGGGCTACACCTTC. It encodes CASTRQGAGWGYTF.

The sample holds a few counts of this clone. This rearrangement joins TRBV11-2 to TRBJ1-2; 7 positions match TRBD1. The CDR3 extends over 13 amino acids. After removal of 5 bases from V and 8 bases from J, the junction contained 8 bases not matched to a gene. Germline V gives CDR1 SGHAT, CDR2 FQNNGV. CDR3 nucleotide sequence: TGTGCCAGCAGCCAGGACAGGTTGAACGGCTACACCTTC. This encodes CASSQDRLNGYTF.

This chain connects TRBV6-2 or TRBV6-3 to TRBJ2-5; 9 positions match TRBD2. J gave up 4 bases and V 4 bases, and 16 bases lay outside the gene matches. Germline V lookup: CDR1 MNHEY, CDR2 SVGEGT. This CDR3 is 18 amino acids long. CDR3 amino acids: CASSFPTSGHEPRETQYF. As DNA, the CDR3 is TGTGCCAGCAGTTTTCCGACTAGCGGACACGAACCAAGAGAGACCCAGTACTTC.

This clone showed up just once. The V call is TRBV7-8, the J call TRBJ1-6; 7 positions match TRBD1. Germline-derived CDR1 and CDR2 are SGHVS and FQNEAQ. Trimming took 8 bases from V and 11 from J; bases not matched to a gene: 18. The CDR3 consists of 16 residues. The CDR3 here is CASLQAARDSLTPLHF. The CDR3 coding sequence is TGTGCCAGCCTCCAAGCGGCCCGGGACAGTCTAACACCCCTCCACTTT.